The present TCR beta chain was sequenced within a study of blood T cell repertoires in COVID-19. Study summary: The United States, Italy and Spain were the sources of the acute and convalescent COVID-19 samples. T cells, B-cell-depleted T cells, or PBMCs supplied cDNA or gDNA.

This CDR3 has 16 residues. Germline CDR1 and CDR2: SGHDT and YYEEEE. V lost 5 bases and J lost 6, with 24 bases in between. Recruited during active infection, patients (from Seattle) were subsequently followed longitudinally. Original handling: Reference gene primer amplification gave nucleated cell count estimates. Sequencing was performed with immunoSEQ multiplex PCR; in TCRdb, only in-frame clones are kept and a portion is missing. V, J and clone size were drawn from that table, and D and trimming were deduced from the DNA. This table has fewer than 200,000 clones, around 81% appearing once. The sequence came from a woman in her thirties or forties with COVID-19, enrolled during active disease. The sequenced sample was peripheral blood. The rearrangement joins TRBV5-6 to TRBJ2-7; possibly TRBD1 for D (6 bases). The DNA of the CDR3 is TGTGCCAGCAGGAGCCTGCGTGGGACAAGGGGCCTCGAGCAGTACTTC. Amino acid sequence: CASRSLRGTRGLEQYF.